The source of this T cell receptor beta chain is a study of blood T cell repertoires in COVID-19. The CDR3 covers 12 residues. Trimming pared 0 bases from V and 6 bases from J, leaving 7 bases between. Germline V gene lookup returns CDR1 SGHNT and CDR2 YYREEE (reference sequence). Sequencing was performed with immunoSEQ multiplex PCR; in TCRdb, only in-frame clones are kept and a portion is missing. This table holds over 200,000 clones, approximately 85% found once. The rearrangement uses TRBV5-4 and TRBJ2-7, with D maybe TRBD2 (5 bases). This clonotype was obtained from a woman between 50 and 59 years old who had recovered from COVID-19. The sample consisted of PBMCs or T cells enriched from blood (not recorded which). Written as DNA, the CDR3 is TGTGCCAGCAGCTTGGACGGACTCGAGCAGTACTTC. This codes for CASSLDGLEQYF. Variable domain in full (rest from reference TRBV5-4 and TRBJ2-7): ETGVTQSPTHLIKTRGQQVTLRCSSQSGHNTVSWYQQALGQGPQFIFQYYREEENGRGNFPPRFSGLQFPNYSSELNVNALELDDSALYLCASSLDGLEQYFGPGTRLTVT.